The source of this T cell receptor beta chain is a study of blood T cell repertoires in COVID-19. Study background: Acute and convalescent COVID-19 samples came from the United States, Italy and Spain.

Sequenced by immunoSEQ multiplex PCR; TCRdb stores in-frame clones only, minus some. The sample yields about 190,000 clones, 65% to 85% seen once. Participants spanned ages about 18 to 100 years and resided in fewer than 30 US areas. Donors were grouped by their self-reported clinical history. The CDR3 consists of 15 residues. V lost 1 base to trimming and J lost 0 bases, with 7 bases between them. Germline loops: CDR1 SEHNR, CDR2 FQNEAQ (reference sequence). The clonotype was recovered from a woman younger than 45 who had been exposed to COVID-19. Sample: PBMCs or T cells enriched from blood (not recorded which). The V and J genes are TRBV7-9 and TRBJ1-3; D remains ambiguous. Written as DNA, the CDR3 is TGTGCCAGCAGCTTAGTCTACAGCTCTGGAAACACCATATATTTT. Translating gives CASSLVYSSGNTIYF.